This section outlines one T cell receptor (beta chain) sequence together with its context. Antigen unknown. This sample is drawn from a study of cytomegalovirus exposure and HLA in healthy donors. Primers included in the PCR were 60 Vbeta and 13 Jbeta primers. Profiling relied on immunoSEQ multiplex PCR, and the TCRdb table lists in-frame clones only, not all of them. The sample yields over 150,000 clones, about four fifths seen once. The V segment lost 1 base and the J segment 3 bases; nucleotides outside the gene matches: 8. Germline CDR1 and CDR2: WNHNN and SYGVQD (reference sequence). The CDR3 loop spans 17 amino acids. Study-level results: High specificity and sensitivity for cytomegalovirus status were reported for the classifier.

Specimen: PBMCs. V and J are TRBV10-1 and TRBJ1-4; 7 positions match TRBD1. This TCR was recovered from a male donor in good health and CMV-seronegative. The DNA for the CDR3 is TGCGCCAGCAGTGAGTTGCCCCCGGGACAGCCTAATGAAAAACTGTTTTTT. Translation: CASSELPPGQPNEKLFF.